The 3 T cell receptor beta chains reported below all come from one sample, sequenced in a study of control samples from healthy donors and cancer patients. Generated by immunoSEQ multiplex PCR, the TCRdb table keeps only in-frame clones and is missing some. This sample carries 120,000 to 150,000 clones, 85% to 95% of them seen once, and the ten largest clones take over 10%. The sequenced sample consisted of blood. These receptors came from a man aged 35-49 years in good health.

On this clone itself: The junction and the germline gene differ at one end; a read error may be behind it. The CDR3 spells CASSYAGTDTQYF. In DNA form, the CDR3 reads TGCGCCAGCAGTTACGCAGGCACAGATACGCAGTATTTT. The V and J genes are TRBV6-2 or TRBV6-3 and TRBJ2-3; no definite D call. This CDR3 has 13 residues. The V gene's germline CDR1 is MNHEY and CDR2 SVGEGT.

This chain joins TRBV5-1 and TRBJ1-1; 9 bases are a match to TRBD1. This CDR3 is 15 amino acids long. Trimming removed 0 bases from V and 1 base from J; junction bases left unmatched: 1. CDR1 is SGHRS, CDR2 YFSETQ, per germline. The CDR3 DNA reads as TGCGCCAGCAGCTTGGTGGGACAGGGGAACACTGAAGCTTTCTTT. Its translation is CASSLVGQGNTEAFF. Variable domain in full (rest from reference TRBV5-1 and TRBJ1-1): KAGVTQTPRYLIKTRGQQVTLSCSPISGHRSVSWYQQTPGQGLQFLFEYFSETQRNKGNFPGRFSGRQFSNSRSEMNVSTLELGDSALYLCASSLVGQGNTEAFFGQGTRLTVV.

This sequence joins TRBV28 and TRBJ2-7, with 11 bases lining up with TRBD1. This CDR3 comprises 14 residues. Trimming at V came to 3 bases and at J to 7 bases, leaving 5 bases not matched to a gene. Germline values: CDR1 MDHEN, CDR2 SYDVKM. The CDR3 nucleotides read TGTGCCAGCAGTTTCGGACAGGGGGCGAGTGAGCAGTACTTC. This encodes CASSFGQGASEQYF.